This paragraph reports one T cell receptor (beta chain). The source of the sample is a study of blood T cell repertoires in COVID-19. Germline loops: CDR1 SGHTA, CDR2 FQGNSA. Trimming left V 5 bases short and J 4 bases short, with 10 bases between. This CDR3 comprises 13 residues. The repertoire was sequenced with immunoSEQ multiplex PCR; TCRdb's copy has only in-frame clones and lacks some. The sample lists approximately 170,000 clones; 80% to 90% were seen once. J is TRBJ2-3 and V is TRBV7-2; D unresolved. The receptor was isolated from a human donor in a cohort sampled during active COVID-19. Sequencing input: peripheral blood. CDR3 nucleotide sequence: TGTGCCAGCAGCGTTACTCTAGCAGATACGCAGTATTTT. It codes for CASSVTLADTQYF.